This entry lists 4 T cell receptor beta chains sequenced from one sample in a study of blood T cell repertoires in COVID-19. Assay: immunoSEQ multiplex PCR; the TCRdb copy retains only in-frame clones and omits some. The table lists about 160,000 clones, roughly 87% of them singletons, with 3.5% to 4.5% in the top ten. Sequenced: peripheral blood. All receptors derive from a woman in her fifties or sixties with active or convalescent COVID-19.

The rearrangement uses TRBV7-2 and TRBJ1-2; D is ambiguous. The CDR3 runs 13 residues. The germline CDR1 and CDR2 sequences are SGHTA and FQGNSA. V gave up 3 bases and J gave up 2 bases, with 7 bases separating them. CDR3 residues: CASSLFQNYGYTF. DNA of the CDR3: TGTGCCAGCAGCTTGTTTCAGAACTATGGCTACACCTTC.

The chain is built from TRBV7-2 and TRBJ1-6; D perhaps matches TRBD1 (6 bases). The CDR3 covers 16 residues. Trimming took off 5 bases at V and 3 bases at J, with 14 bases between the two ends. Germline-derived CDR1 and CDR2 are SGHTA and FQGNSA. The CDR3 loop is CASSPQGQVYNSPLHF. The CDR3 nucleotides read TGTGCCAGCAGCCCCCAGGGGCAGGTCTATAATTCACCCCTCCACTTT. Looking up the rest from reference TRBV7-2 and TRBJ1-6 gives the full variable domain: GAGVSQSPSNKVTEKGKDVELRCDPISGHTALYWYRQSLGQGLEFLIYFQGNSAPDKSGLPSDRFSAERTGGSVSTLTIQRTQQEDSAVYLCASSPQGQVYNSPLHFGNGTRLTVT.

The V call is TRBV5-5, the J call TRBJ1-6; unclear D gene. V lost 4 bases to trimming and J lost 0 bases, with 11 bases between them. Germline V gene sequence: CDR1 SGHKS, CDR2 YYEKEE (reference sequence). This CDR3 contains 16 residues. The CDR3 spells CASSRDISSYNSPLHF. CDR3 coding DNA: TGTGCCAGCAGCCGCGACATAAGCTCCTATAATTCACCCCTCCACTTT. The full variable domain, completed using reference TRBV5-5 and TRBJ1-6, is DAGVTQSPTHLIKTRGQQVTLRCSPISGHKSVSWYQQVLGQGPQFIFQYYEKEERGRGNFPDRFSARQFPNYSSELNVNALLLGDSALYLCASSRDISSYNSPLHFGNGTRLTVT.

This chain links TRBV23-1 with TRBJ1-6, with TRBD1 as a possible D gene (5 bases). TRBV23-1 is recorded as an ORF, its role being uncertain. The V end was cut by 0 bases, the J end by 10 bases, with 13 bases between. The CDR3 has 15 amino acids. DNA of the CDR3: TGCGCCAGCAGTCAATCGAAGGGGCTCGAGTCACCCCTCCACTTT. This translates into CASSQSKGLESPLHF.